Sequencing of this T cell receptor (beta chain) was carried out in a study of T cell repertoires in ileal Crohn's disease. Germline V gene data show CDR1 as LNHDA and CDR2 as SQIVND (reference sequence). The CDR3 extends over 14 amino acids. The germline V and J ends were trimmed by 6 bases and 0 bases, with 9 bases remaining between them. Approximately 500 nanograms of biopsy DNA per sample underwent TCRB immunosequencing. Only in-frame clones appear in the TCRdb table, and some are missing; sequencing was by immunoSEQ multiplex PCR. The sample comprises more than 60,000 clones, approximately 88% of which are singletons, and around 2% rests with the top ten. Time point defined: neoterminal ileum biopsy at postoperative endoscopy, about 6 months after surgery.

This chain links TRBV19 with TRBJ1-3; tentatively, D is TRBD1 (5 bases). Sequenced: ileal tissue. This receptor was identified in an adult with Crohn's disease. The DNA of the CDR3 is TGTGCCAGTAGCCGGGGGGACTCTGGAAACACCATATATTTT. Translating gives CASSRGDSGNTIYF. The entire variable domain, with the rest obtained from reference TRBV19 and TRBJ1-3, is as follows: DGGITQSPKYLFRKEGQNVTLSCEQNLNHDAMYWYRQDPGQGLRLIYYSQIVNDFQKGDIAEGYSVSREKKESFPLTVTSAQKNPTAFYLCASSRGDSGNTIYFGEGSWLTVV.